Presented here are 23 T cell receptor beta chains from one specimen sequenced in a study of cytomegalovirus exposure and HLA in healthy donors. It was with 60 Vbeta and 13 Jbeta primers that the PCR ran. Measured with immunoSEQ multiplex PCR; TCRdb has only the in-frame clones, and not every one. The table lists some 90,000 clones, about three quarters of them singletons, with about 2.1% in the top ten. Specimen: PBMCs. All receptors derive from a boy between 10 and 17 years old in good health and CMV-seronegative.

This clone occurred a few times. The chain combines TRBV6-1 with TRBJ2-3; TRBD1 might be the D (5 bases). Trimming took 7 bases from V and 3 from J, leaving 11 bases between them. The length of the CDR3 is 13 residues. Germline-derived CDR1 and CDR2 are MNHNS and SASEGT. The CDR3 is CASTGRGTDTQYF. The CDR3 DNA reads TGTGCCAGCACCGGTAGGGGTACAGATACGCAGTATTTT.

The chain couples TRBV4-1 to TRBJ1-1, with TRBD1 matching over 8 bases. The CDR3 has 17 residues. Germline V lookup: CDR1 MGHRA, CDR2 YSYEKL. Trimming removed 4 bases from V and 4 bases from J; junction bases left unmatched: 14. The DNA for the CDR3 is TGCGCCAGCAGCCGACCAAGACAGGGGACCTTTACCACTGAAGCTTTCTTT. Translated: CASSRPRQGTFTTEAFF.

This chain links TRBV23-1 with TRBJ2-1; D is perhaps TRBD2 (6 bases). TRBV23-1 is marked as an open reading frame, function uncertain. The CDR3 runs 11 residues. The germline V and J ends were trimmed by 8 bases and 7 bases, with 9 bases remaining between them. This chain's CDR3 is CASGGANEQFF. The CDR3 coding sequence is TGCGCCAGCGGAGGGGCGAATGAGCAGTTCTTC.

The V and J genes are TRBV18 and TRBJ1-4; D gene ambiguous. Trimming shortened V by 8 bases and J by 2 bases, and 9 bases separated the two germline ends. Per germline, CDR1 KGHSH and CDR2 LQKENI. This CDR3 region has 13 residues. CDR3: CASRPRTNEKLFF. The CDR3, as DNA: TGTGCCAGCCGCCCTCGGACTAATGAAAAACTGTTTTTT. The full variable domain, rest sourced from reference TRBV18 and TRBJ1-4, is NAGVMQNPRHLVRRRGQEARLRCSPMKGHSHVYWYRQLPEEGLKFMVYLQKENIIDESGMPKERFSAEFPKEGPSILRIQQVVRGDSAAYFCASRPRTNEKLFFGSGTQLSVL.

The rearrangement joins TRBV25-1 to TRBJ1-2; D is possibly TRBD1 (5 bases). The CDR3 contains 15 residues. CDR1 and CDR2 (germline): MGHDK, SYGVNS. Deletions cut 1 base from V and 3 bases from J, with 12 bases between. The CDR3 loop reads CASSESGRADYGYTF. The CDR3 coding sequence is TGTGCCAGCAGTGAATCAGGCAGGGCGGACTATGGCTACACCTTC.

V usage is TRBV4-3 and J usage is TRBJ2-4, with D maybe TRBD1 (6 bases). Deletions cut 0 bases from V and 0 bases from J, with 15 bases between. The CDR3 is 18 residues long. CDR1 is LGHNA and CDR2 is YSLEER in the germline V gene. DNA of the CDR3: TGCGCCAGCAGCCAAGATTGGGGACAAATGATAGCCAAAAACATTCAGTACTTC. Translation gives CASSQDWGQMIAKNIQYF.

The table lists this clone with a count of one. V gene TRBV7-6 combines with J gene TRBJ2-3; possible D gene TRBD1, 6 bases. CDR1 is SGHVS, CDR2 FNYEAQ, per germline. With 4 bases removed from V and 6 bases from J, the gap between germline ends came to 11 bases. The CDR3 sequence is 13 residues long. The CDR3 here is CASSSFQGDTQYF. The CDR3 DNA reads TGTGCCAGCAGCTCCTTCCAGGGGGATACGCAGTATTTT.

The chain employs TRBV29-1 and TRBJ1-1; no clear D. The V gene's germline CDR1 is SQVTM and CDR2 ANQGSEA. CDR3 size: 14 residues. V gave up 3 bases and J gave up 6 bases, with 17 bases separating them. CDR3 residues: CSVDLGSALAEAFF. As DNA, the CDR3 is TGCAGCGTTGATCTAGGATCCGCGTTGGCTGAAGCTTTCTTT.

The DNA of the CDR3 is TGCGCCAGCAGCCAAGTAGGCGGTGCCAGGGGTACGCAGTATTTT. Residues: CASSQVGGARGTQYF. The chain combines TRBV4-3 with TRBJ2-3; D is perhaps TRBD1 (6 bases). Trimming pared 1 base from V and 8 bases from J, leaving 16 bases between. CDR1 and CDR2 from the germline V gene are LGHNA and YSLEER. The CDR3 loop spans 15 amino acids.

This clone has only a few counts. The J gene is TRBJ2-3, the V gene TRBV6-5; D is uncertain. The CDR3 totals 14 residues. V lost 2 bases, J lost 0 bases, and 6 bases lay in between. CDR1 and CDR2 (germline): MNHEY, SVGAGI. The CDR3 DNA sequence: TGTGCCAGCAGTTACGAGCAAAGCACAGATACGCAGTATTTT. This codes for CASSYEQSTDTQYF.

CDR3 amino acids: CASSLTILAGGSHEQYF. In nucleotides, the CDR3 is TGTGCCAGCAGCTTAACGATACTAGCGGGAGGGTCACACGAGCAGTACTTC. The chain joins TRBV5-4 to TRBJ2-7; 13 bases fit TRBD2. Losses at the gene ends were 2 bases for V and 5 bases for J; bases not matched to a gene: 10. The CDR3 covers 17 residues. Germline-derived CDR1 and CDR2 are SGHNT and YYREEE (reference sequence).

The chain combines TRBV9 with TRBJ2-1; TRBD1 might be the D (6 bases). V was shortened by 0 bases and J by 0 bases, with 10 bases between the two germline ends. The CDR3 length is 16 residues. Germline V gives CDR1 SGDLS, CDR2 YYNGEE. CDR3 residues: CASSVGGGTSYNEQFF. The CDR3 nucleotides read TGTGCCAGCAGCGTAGGAGGGGGTACCTCCTACAATGAGCAGTTCTTC.

The chain recombines TRBV10-1 with TRBJ2-3; 7 bases are a match to TRBD1. Trimming removed 6 bases from V and 0 bases from J; junction bases left unmatched: 3. CDR3 length: 14 amino acids. Per the germline V gene, CDR1 is WNHNN and CDR2 is SYGVQD (reference sequence). The CDR3 coding sequence is TGCGCCAGCAGCCTGACAGGGAGCACAGATACGCAGTATTTT. It encodes CASSLTGSTDTQYF.

For this clone: Distinct nucleotide sequences in the sample also encode this CDR3. The chain uses TRBV5-6 and TRBJ2-7; TRBD2 matches 12 bases. The CDR3 length is 19 residues. Germline V gene sequence: CDR1 SGHDT, CDR2 YYEEEE. Germline trimming cut 3 bases from V and 7 bases from J; bases unmatched to any gene: 20. This CDR3 reads CASSSLSTSGRFLGLEQYF. The CDR3 DNA is TGTGCCAGCAGCTCTTTATCTACTAGCGGGAGGTTCCTAGGGCTGGAGCAGTACTTC. Combining the CDR3 with reference TRBV5-6 and TRBJ2-7 gives the whole variable domain DAGVTQSPTHLIKTRGQQVTLRCSPKSGHDTVSWYQQALGQGPQFIFQYYEEEERQRGNFPDRFSGHQFPNYSSELNVNALLLGDSALYLCASSSLSTSGRFLGLEQYFGPGTRLTVT.

The chain couples TRBV4-3 to TRBJ1-2; D remains ambiguous. Germline V gene lookup returns CDR1 LGHNA and CDR2 YSLEER. The CDR3 contains 15 residues. V was trimmed by 2 bases and J by 4 bases, leaving 14 bases between them. DNA of the CDR3: TGCGCCAGCAGCCAATCAACCTCAAACATCTATGGCTACACCTTC. Translation: CASSQSTSNIYGYTF.

The chain uses TRBV5-1 and TRBJ2-3; weak D call: TRBD2 (6 bases). Trimming took off 0 bases at V and 6 bases at J, with 17 bases between the two ends. Germline assignment: CDR1 SGHRS and CDR2 YFSETQ. The CDR3 is 16 amino acids. CDR3 nucleotides: TGCGCCAGCAGCTTGGATGGGGGGTCCCGCTTGGATACGCAGTATTTT. It encodes CASSLDGGSRLDTQYF.

The CDR3 nucleotides read TGTGCCACCAGCACTGTCTCCGAGGTTCCCCAGCATTTT. This gives the protein CATSTVSEVPQHF. The rearrangement links TRBV15 to TRBJ1-5, with D unresolved. Trimming shortened V by 4 bases and J by 10 bases, and 14 bases separated the two germline ends. From germline, CDR1 is LNHNV and CDR2 YYDKDF (reference sequence). This CDR3 has 13 amino acids.

This sequence joins TRBV30 and TRBJ2-2, with 13 bases aligning to TRBD2. The V gene end was trimmed by 7 bases and the J gene end by 2 bases; junction bases not matched to a gene: 19. Germline V gene lookup returns CDR1 GTSNPN and CDR2 SVGIG (reference sequence). CDR3 length: 20 amino acids. Here the CDR3 reads CAYPGIVWGTSGKNTGELFF. The CDR3 region has the DNA TGTGCCTACCCGGGGATCGTCTGGGGGACTAGCGGGAAAAACACCGGGGAGCTGTTTTTT.

The chain couples TRBV5-1 to TRBJ2-7, with D possibly TRBD2 on 6 matching bases. CDR1 and CDR2 (germline): SGHRS, YFSETQ. The germline V and J ends were trimmed by 2 bases and 2 bases, with 14 bases remaining between them. The CDR3 length is 15 residues. CDR3 sequence reads: CASSFRDSSTYEQYF. The CDR3 DNA reads TGCGCCAGCAGCTTTCGGGACTCCTCGACCTACGAGCAGTACTTC. The full variable domain, its missing parts supplied by reference TRBV5-1 and TRBJ2-7, is KAGVTQTPRYLIKTRGQQVTLSCSPISGHRSVSWYQQTPGQGLQFLFEYFSETQRNKGNFPGRFSGRQFSNSRSEMNVSTLELGDSALYLCASSFRDSSTYEQYFGPGTRLTVT.

This chain uses TRBV6-6 with TRBJ2-7; 9 bases are shared with TRBD2. The CDR3 is made up of 15 amino acids. Losses at the gene ends were 7 bases for V and 2 bases for J; bases not matched to a gene: 9. Germline V gives CDR1 MNHNY, CDR2 SVGAGI (reference sequence). CDR3 amino acids: CASTKGAGGPYEQYF. CDR3 coding DNA: TGTGCCAGCACCAAGGGGGCGGGAGGGCCCTACGAGCAGTACTTC.

This clone was seen a handful of times. The rearrangement joins TRBV7-7 to TRBJ2-2, with D possibly matching TRBD2 (5 bases). Trimming stripped 0 bases from V and 4 bases from J, with 9 bases between. CDR3 length: 15 residues. The germline V gene has CDR1 SSHAT and CDR2 FNYEAQ (reference sequence). Here the CDR3 DNA reads TGTGCCAGCAGCTTAGCACTGGGGAGCACCGGGGAGCTGTTTTTT. It is translated as CASSLALGSTGELFF.

The chain is built from TRBV6-6 and TRBJ1-2; tentatively, D is TRBD1 (5 bases). CDR3 length equals 15 residues. The V and J ends lost 6 bases and 6 bases respectively, with 20 bases between them. Germline V gene data show CDR1 as MNHNY and CDR2 as SVGAGI (reference sequence). DNA for the CDR3: TGTGCCAGCAGACACGAGAAAAAGGGGCAGGATGGCTACACCTTC. It yields the protein CASRHEKKGQDGYTF.

The gene calls are TRBV28 and TRBJ1-2, with D possibly matching TRBD1 (5 bases). Germline CDR1 is MDHEN and CDR2 is SYDVKM. The CDR3 has 13 amino acids. Trimming shortened V by 7 bases and J by 4 bases, and 13 bases separated the two germline ends. The CDR3 region is CASIDDRLYGYTF. The CDR3 region has the DNA TGTGCCAGCATAGATGACAGACTCTATGGCTACACCTTC.